A selection of T cell receptor beta chains follows, all from one sample in a study of vaccination and CD4 T cells after COVID-19. Their target antigens are unknown. TCRdb independently ran MiXCR on the PCR reads; one entry per CDR3 protein. This table has under 20,000 distinct CDR3 sequences, over 35% appearing once. The sequences come from CD4+ T cells from blood, cultured in vitro, collected about 7 months after SARS-CoV-2 vaccination. The origin of the receptors is a human donor who had recovered from COVID-19. Both conserved end residues are trimmed from each CDR3. Each record gives: CDR3 protein, V gene, J gene.

CDR3 protein: ASSGGTSGEADTQY
V gene: TRBV2
J gene: TRBJ2-3

CDR3 protein: ASSTRDRGVEEAF
V gene: TRBV5-4
J gene: TRBJ1-1

CDR3 protein: ASSSVYNEQF
V gene: TRBV27
J gene: TRBJ2-1

CDR3 protein: ATSRDLGVAGVGEQY
V gene: TRBV15
J gene: TRBJ2-7

CDR3 protein: ASSSSPRTDTQY
V gene: TRBV7-3
J gene: TRBJ2-3

CDR3 protein: ASSKDRSYGYT
V gene: TRBV2
J gene: TRBJ1-2

CDR3 protein: ASSLDGGRALRQF
V gene: TRBV7-8
J gene: TRBJ2-1

CDR3 protein: ASKSSGSSDTQY
V gene: TRBV6-1
J gene: TRBJ2-3

CDR3 protein: ASSMVLDSGGYT
V gene: TRBV19
J gene: TRBJ1-2

CDR3 protein: ASSRFGVGEGVSDTQY
V gene: TRBV7-2
J gene: TRBJ2-3

CDR3 protein: ASSELGGRTHEQY
V gene: TRBV25-1
J gene: TRBJ2-7

CDR3 protein: ASSWNLNGYT
V gene: TRBV7-2
J gene: TRBJ1-2

CDR3 protein: ASSVQGLRETQY
V gene: TRBV5-1
J gene: TRBJ2-5

CDR3 protein: ASSLRGTGKETQY
V gene: TRBV5-4
J gene: .

CDR3 protein: SATTGGGWGETQY
V gene: TRBV20-1
J gene: TRBJ2-5

CDR3 protein: ASSPRAGRGSPLH
V gene: TRBV27
J gene: TRBJ1-6

CDR3 protein: SVPHNKETQY
V gene: TRBV29-1
J gene: TRBJ2-5

CDR3 protein: ASSSGFYSPLH
V gene: TRBV12-3/TRBV12-4
J gene: TRBJ1-6

CDR3 protein: ASSLDSVKNIQY
V gene: TRBV6-1
J gene: TRBJ2-4

CDR3 protein: ASVGDRGETQY
V gene: TRBV2
J gene: TRBJ2-5

CDR3 protein: ASSGGQQETQY
V gene: TRBV7-8
J gene: TRBJ2-5

CDR3 protein: ASSYSSEKLQY
V gene: TRBV6-2/TRBV6-3
J gene: TRBJ2-7

CDR3 protein: ASSFHEQY
V gene: TRBV2
J gene: TRBJ2-7

CDR3 protein: ASGGNTDTQY
V gene: TRBV6-1
J gene: TRBJ2-3

CDR3 protein: ASRPPTGSGYT
V gene: TRBV6-1
J gene: TRBJ1-2

CDR3 protein: ASSTSGGEETQY
V gene: TRBV6-1
J gene: TRBJ2-5

CDR3 protein: ASSPGTGGRQNSPLH
V gene: TRBV5-6
J gene: TRBJ1-6

CDR3 protein: ATSGRSGTGEETQY
V gene: TRBV24-1
J gene: TRBJ2-5

CDR3 protein: ASSYSRQLDSYEQY
V gene: TRBV6-5
J gene: TRBJ2-7

CDR3 protein: ASSWGPKVETQY
V gene: TRBV28
J gene: TRBJ2-5

CDR3 protein: ASSPRDRDYEQY
V gene: TRBV11-2
J gene: TRBJ2-7

CDR3 protein: SAPNTHPGELF
V gene: TRBV20-1
J gene: TRBJ2-2

CDR3 protein: ASRTDRDRNNEQF
V gene: TRBV7-9
J gene: TRBJ2-1

CDR3 protein: SASPGQPSRETQY
V gene: TRBV20-1
J gene: TRBJ2-5

CDR3 protein: ASSPGTGDSQPQH
V gene: TRBV11-1
J gene: TRBJ1-5

CDR3 protein: ASSLGTTSYEQY
V gene: TRBV5-1
J gene: TRBJ2-7

CDR3 protein: ASTPSVNTGELF
V gene: TRBV7-2
J gene: TRBJ2-2

CDR3 protein: ASSYWGYEQY
V gene: TRBV6-2/TRBV6-3
J gene: TRBJ2-7

CDR3 protein: ASSLFAGAGGTQY
V gene: TRBV7-3
J gene: TRBJ2-3

CDR3 protein: ASGWVPSNEQY
V gene: TRBV6-1
J gene: TRBJ2-7